A single sample gave rise to the 8 T cell receptor beta chains below, sequenced in a study of blood T cell repertoires in COVID-19. Libraries were prepared by immunoSEQ multiplex PCR; TCRdb keeps only in-frame clonotypes and omits some of them. The table records approximately 190,000 clones, around four fifths of them present only once. The specimen was peripheral blood. These receptors came from a woman in her 70s with active or convalescent COVID-19.

The chain joins TRBV29-1 to TRBJ2-1, with 10 bases matching TRBD2. There are 15 residues in the CDR3. With 4 bases clipped from V and 4 bases from J, the junction kept 7 bases outside the gene matches. CDR1 and CDR2 from the germline V gene are SQVTM and ANQGSEA. The CDR3 sequence is CSVVGSGRGYNEQFF. As DNA, the CDR3 is TGCAGCGTTGTGGGGAGCGGGAGGGGATACAATGAGCAGTTCTTC.

V usage is TRBV28 and J usage is TRBJ2-5; 9 nucleotides line up with TRBD1. Unmatched junction bases numbered 10, after V lost 6 bases and J lost 5 bases. The length of the CDR3 is 15 residues. Germline V gene data show CDR1 as MDHEN and CDR2 as SYDVKM. The CDR3 loop is CASSPNRGHGETQYF. CDR3 sequence (DNA): TGTGCCAGCAGCCCCAACAGGGGGCACGGCGAGACCCAGTACTTC.

J is TRBJ2-5 and V is TRBV30; maybe TRBD2 (6 bases). This CDR3 has 16 residues. The germline V gene has CDR1 GTSNPN and CDR2 SVGIG (reference sequence). Trimming shortened V by 3 bases and J by 1 base, and 18 bases separated the two germline ends. In nucleotides, the CDR3 is TGTGCCTGGAGGACTGGGATGGGCGGGACCCAAGAGACCCAGTACTTC. Its protein product is CAWRTGMGGTQETQYF. Complete variable domain (other parts from reference TRBV30 and TRBJ2-5): SQTIHQWPATLVQPVGSPLSLECTVEGTSNPNLYWYRQAAGRGLQLLFYSVGIGQISSEVPQNLSASRPQDRQFILSSKKLLLSDSGFYLCAWRTGMGGTQETQYFGPGTRLLVL.

The chain links TRBV9 to TRBJ2-7; the match to TRBD2 covers 11 bases. Germline CDR1 SGDLS, CDR2 YYNGEE. The CDR3 is made up of 14 amino acids. Trimming cost V 4 bases and J 4 bases; bases outside gene matches: 4. Here the CDR3 DNA reads TGTGCCAGCAGCATGACTAGCGGGACATACGAGCAGTACTTC. It encodes CASSMTSGTYEQYF.

The chain is built from TRBV7-3 and TRBJ2-2; weak D call: TRBD1 (5 bases). The CDR3 covers 15 residues. Germline V CDR1 and CDR2: SGHTA, FQGTGA. The V end lost 5 bases, the J end lost 7 bases, and 17 bases lay between the germline ends. CDR3 DNA sequence: TGTGCCAGCAGCATGAGGACCCAGGGCGGCGGGGAGCTGTTTTTT. Protein product: CASSMRTQGGGELFF. Supplemented by reference TRBV7-3 and TRBJ2-2, the full variable domain reads GAGVSQTPSNKVTEKGKYVELRCDPISGHTALYWYRQSLGQGPEFLIYFQGTGAADDSGLPNDRFFAVRPEGSVSTLKIQRTERGDSAVYLCASSMRTQGGGELFFGEGSRLTVL.

V usage is TRBV9 and J usage is TRBJ2-2, with a possible D match to TRBD1 (5 bases). This CDR3 comprises 14 residues. V dropped 6 bases and J dropped 3 bases, with 12 bases sitting between them. From germline, CDR1 is SGDLS and CDR2 YYNGEE. The CDR3 is CASTATGYTGELFF. The CDR3 DNA follows: TGTGCCAGCACGGCTACAGGTTACACCGGGGAGCTGTTTTTT.

Only a few counts were recorded for this clone. The chain is built from TRBV27 and TRBJ1-6; 9 bases are shared with TRBD1. The V and J ends lost 5 bases and 6 bases, in that order; junction bases with no gene match: 8. CDR3 length: 16 residues. The germline V gene has CDR1 MNHEY and CDR2 SMNVEV (reference sequence). CDR3 sequence (DNA): TGTGCCAGCAGTAAACAGGGGGCCTCTGGTAATTCACCCCTCCACTTT. Translation gives CASSKQGASGNSPLHF.

The chain couples TRBV4-1 to TRBJ2-3; possible D gene TRBD1, 5 bases. Between the trimmed V and J ends, which lost 1 base and 4 bases, there was a span of 9 bases. Looked up from germline, CDR1 is MGHRA and CDR2 is YSYEKL. This CDR3 has 14 residues. CDR3 sequence: CASSQVPGPDTQYF. CDR3 sequence (DNA): TGCGCCAGCAGCCAAGTGCCAGGGCCAGATACGCAGTATTTT.